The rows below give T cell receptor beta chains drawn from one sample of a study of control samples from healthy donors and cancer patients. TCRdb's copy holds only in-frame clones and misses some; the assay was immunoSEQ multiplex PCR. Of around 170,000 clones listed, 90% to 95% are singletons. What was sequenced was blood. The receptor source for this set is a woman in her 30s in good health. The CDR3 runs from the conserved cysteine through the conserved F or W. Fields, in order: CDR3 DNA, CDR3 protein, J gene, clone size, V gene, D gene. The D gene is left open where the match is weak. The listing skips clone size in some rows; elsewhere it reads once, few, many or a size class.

CDR3nt: TGTGCCAGCAGCTCCCGGTGGGACTCCTACAATGAGCAGTTCTTC; CDR3aa: CASSSRWDSYNEQFF; j_gene: TRBJ2-1; abundance: -; v_gene: TRBV7-9; d_gene: -
CDR3nt: TGTGCCAGCAGCTTAAAACAGGGGAGCTCCTACAATGAGCAGTTCTTC; CDR3aa: CASSLKQGSSYNEQFF; j_gene: TRBJ2-1; abundance: once; v_gene: TRBV7-3; d_gene: TRBD1
CDR3nt: TGTGCCAGCAGCTTGGCGGGGGCGGGGCAGCCCCAGCATTTT; CDR3aa: CASSLAGAGQPQHF; j_gene: TRBJ1-5; abundance: -; v_gene: TRBV5-4; d_gene: -
CDR3nt: TGTGCCAGCACCATGGACAGGGAAGAGACCCAGTACTTC; CDR3aa: CASTMDREETQYF; j_gene: TRBJ2-5; abundance: once; v_gene: TRBV5-5; d_gene: TRBD1
CDR3nt: TGTGCCAGCAGCCCCCCGTGGAAGGGAGGAGAGACCCAGTACTTC; CDR3aa: CASSPPWKGGETQYF; j_gene: TRBJ2-5; abundance: -; v_gene: TRBV3-1/TRBV3-2; d_gene: -
CDR3nt: TGTGCCTGGAGTGTACGTGGAGCGCAACCTGAAGCTTTCTTT; CDR3aa: CAWSVRGAQPEAFF; j_gene: TRBJ1-1; abundance: -; v_gene: TRBV30; d_gene: -
CDR3nt: TGTGCCAGCAGTTCGACAGGGAACTATAATTCACCCCTCCACTTT; CDR3aa: CASSSTGNYNSPLHF; j_gene: TRBJ1-6; abundance: -; v_gene: TRBV25-1; d_gene: TRBD1
CDR3nt: TGTGCCAGCAACTTACTCACCGGGACAGGGGCCCGGGACACCTTC; CDR3aa: CASNLLTGTGARDTF; j_gene: TRBJ1-2; abundance: -; v_gene: TRBV28; d_gene: TRBD1
CDR3nt: TGCGCCAGCAGCTTGGGCGGGAGGTACGACGAGCAGTACTTC; CDR3aa: CASSLGGRYDEQYF; j_gene: TRBJ2-7; abundance: -; v_gene: TRBV5-1; d_gene: TRBD2
CDR3nt: TGTGCCAGTAGTATAGTCCCCGCCGGGATGAACACTGAAGCTTTCTTT; CDR3aa: CASSIVPAGMNTEAFF; j_gene: TRBJ1-1; abundance: -; v_gene: TRBV19; d_gene: -
CDR3nt: TGCGCCAGCAGCCTGGTAGCGGGAGGGCCCCACAATGAGCAGTTCTTC; CDR3aa: CASSLVAGGPHNEQFF; j_gene: TRBJ2-1; abundance: -; v_gene: TRBV5-1; d_gene: TRBD2
CDR3nt: TGTGCCAGCAGCCTACAGGGTGGGGTAGCGGGAGCACCCGAGACCCAGTACTTC; CDR3aa: CASSLQGGVAGAPETQYF; j_gene: TRBJ2-5; abundance: -; v_gene: TRBV7-9; d_gene: TRBD2
CDR3nt: TGTGCCAGCGGATTGGATCTCGTCTACGAGCAGTACTTC; CDR3aa: CASGLDLVYEQYF; j_gene: TRBJ2-7; abundance: -; v_gene: TRBV6-5; d_gene: -
CDR3nt: TGTGCCAGCAGTCCCCTAGCAGGCTATGAGCAGTTCTTC; CDR3aa: CASSPLAGYEQFF; j_gene: TRBJ2-1; abundance: once; v_gene: TRBV27; d_gene: -
CDR3nt: TGTGCCATCAGTGAATTCGGGACAGCTTCGGTCTATGGCTACACCTTC; CDR3aa: CAISEFGTASVYGYTF; j_gene: TRBJ1-2; abundance: -; v_gene: TRBV10-3; d_gene: TRBD1
CDR3nt: TGTGCCAGCAGTTACTTTACAGGCTATGGCTACACCTTC; CDR3aa: CASSYFTGYGYTF; j_gene: TRBJ1-2; abundance: -; v_gene: TRBV6-5; d_gene: -
CDR3nt: TGTGCCAGCAGTGAATACCCGGGGTCTCAGCCCCAGCATTTT; CDR3aa: CASSEYPGSQPQHF; j_gene: TRBJ1-5; abundance: -; v_gene: TRBV6-1; d_gene: -
CDR3nt: TGTGCCAGCAGTTTATTCAGGGACAGTTATAGCAATCAGCCCCAGCATTTT; CDR3aa: CASSLFRDSYSNQPQHF; j_gene: TRBJ1-5; abundance: -; v_gene: TRBV28; d_gene: TRBD1
CDR3nt: TGTGCCATCAGGTCGGGACAGGGGCCTTCCAACTATGGCTACACCTTC; CDR3aa: CAIRSGQGPSNYGYTF; j_gene: TRBJ1-2; abundance: -; v_gene: TRBV10-3; d_gene: TRBD1
CDR3nt: TGTGCCAGCAGCCCCCTCTCCGGGGCCCTCTTCTCCTACGAGCAGTACTTC; CDR3aa: CASSPLSGALFSYEQYF; j_gene: TRBJ2-7; abundance: -; v_gene: TRBV7-9; d_gene: -
CDR3nt: TGCGCCAGCAGCCAAGATGGACTAGCGTTCTCCTACGAGCAGTACTTC; CDR3aa: CASSQDGLAFSYEQYF; j_gene: TRBJ2-7; abundance: -; v_gene: TRBV4-1; d_gene: TRBD2
CDR3nt: TGTGCCAGCTCAATGGGACCGTTTCGGGACAGACCTTACGAGCAGTACTTC; CDR3aa: CASSMGPFRDRPYEQYF; j_gene: TRBJ2-7; abundance: -; v_gene: TRBV18; d_gene: TRBD1
CDR3nt: TGCGCCAGCAGCTTGTCCGAGGGCGGTCCCTACGAGCAGTACTTC; CDR3aa: CASSLSEGGPYEQYF; j_gene: TRBJ2-7; abundance: -; v_gene: TRBV5-1; d_gene: -
CDR3nt: TGTGCCAGCAGTGTTGGGGGACTTTCTCTTCCCTCCTACGAGCAGTACTTC; CDR3aa: CASSVGGLSLPSYEQYF; j_gene: TRBJ2-7; abundance: -; v_gene: TRBV6-4; d_gene: -
CDR3nt: TGTGCCACCAGCAGAGTTCTAGGAGCGGGAGGGCCGATTGAGCAGTTCTTC; CDR3aa: CATSRVLGAGGPIEQFF; j_gene: TRBJ2-1; abundance: -; v_gene: TRBV15; d_gene: TRBD2
CDR3nt: TGTGCCACCAGTGATCGAGGGCCTCAGCCCCAGCATTTT; CDR3aa: CATSDRGPQPQHF; j_gene: TRBJ1-5; abundance: once; v_gene: TRBV24-1; d_gene: -
CDR3nt: TGTGCCAGCAGCGCTTCGCTTGTACGGGCGACCGGAAACACCATATATTTT; CDR3aa: CASSASLVRATGNTIYF; j_gene: TRBJ1-3; abundance: -; v_gene: TRBV7-9; d_gene: -
CDR3nt: TGTGCCAGCAGCGGACTAGCGGGCTCCTACAATGAGCAGTTCTTC; CDR3aa: CASSGLAGSYNEQFF; j_gene: TRBJ2-1; abundance: -; v_gene: TRBV2; d_gene: TRBD2
CDR3nt: TGCAGCGTTGAAGGGCTAGCGGGAGTCTCCTACAATGAGCAGTTCTTC; CDR3aa: CSVEGLAGVSYNEQFF; j_gene: TRBJ2-1; abundance: -; v_gene: TRBV29-1; d_gene: TRBD2
CDR3nt: TGTGCCAGCAGGGATTCTGGGGCCAACGTCCTGACTTTC; CDR3aa: CASRDSGANVLTF; j_gene: TRBJ2-6; abundance: -; v_gene: TRBV27; d_gene: -
CDR3nt: TGTGCCAGTAGTCCGGTGGGGAGCGAGCAGTACTTC; CDR3aa: CASSPVGSEQYF; j_gene: TRBJ2-7; abundance: -; v_gene: TRBV19; d_gene: -
CDR3nt: TGTGCCAGCAGCTTTAAGGGCTCCAATCAGCCCCAGCATTTT; CDR3aa: CASSFKGSNQPQHF; j_gene: TRBJ1-5; abundance: -; v_gene: TRBV5-6; d_gene: -
CDR3nt: TGTGCCAGCAGTTCTACCGGGACAGGGGGCGATACGCAGTATTTT; CDR3aa: CASSSTGTGGDTQYF; j_gene: TRBJ2-3; abundance: once; v_gene: TRBV28; d_gene: TRBD1
CDR3nt: TGTGCCAGCAGTTCTTTTGTGAGCTCCTACGAGCAGTACTTC; CDR3aa: CASSSFVSSYEQYF; j_gene: TRBJ2-7; abundance: -; v_gene: TRBV27; d_gene: -
CDR3nt: TGTGCCAGCGAAAGAACAGGGGGCTCCTACGAGCAGTACTTC; CDR3aa: CASERTGGSYEQYF; j_gene: TRBJ2-7; abundance: -; v_gene: TRBV11-2; d_gene: TRBD1
CDR3nt: TGTGCCAGCAGCCTCCCTGGCTCTGGCTACACCTTC; CDR3aa: CASSLPGSGYTF; j_gene: TRBJ1-2; abundance: -; v_gene: TRBV28; d_gene: -
CDR3nt: TGTGCCACCAGCAGGGACTACAGAGACAATGAGCAGTTCTTC; CDR3aa: CATSRDYRDNEQFF; j_gene: TRBJ2-1; abundance: once; v_gene: TRBV15; d_gene: -
CDR3nt: TGTGCCAGCAGCTTAATGGCAGGGCGGAATTCACCCCTCCACTTT; CDR3aa: CASSLMAGRNSPLHF; j_gene: TRBJ1-6; abundance: -; v_gene: TRBV7-3; d_gene: -
CDR3nt: TGTGCCAGCAGTTTTCGCGACGCGGGGGACAGCGAGGATCTCGTTACGCAGTATTTT; CDR3aa: CASSFRDAGDSEDLVTQYF; j_gene: TRBJ2-3; abundance: -; v_gene: TRBV28; d_gene: -